Given below is one T cell receptor (beta chain) in context. The antigen it binds to is not known. Base qualities were left out, and no much larger clone turns up one base away. The CDR3 covers 18 residues, taking in both the cysteine and the phenylalanine. The sequence is cut down to CDR3 DNA, 54 bases in frame from base 1. As encoded in the germline V gene (reference sequence), CDR1 is LNHNV while CDR2 is YYDKDF. The V end gives up 0 bases and the J end 4 bases, leaving 11 bases in the junction not matched to a gene. The sample comes from a study of blood T cell repertoires in COVID-19 (dated by TCRdb to the early 2020s). Notes on the research overall: Collaborator samples came from the United States, Italy and Spain and covered acute and convalescent phases of COVID-19. Subjects who had been exposed to COVID-19, were actively infected with it, or had recovered from it provided the deeply sampled blood TCRbeta repertoires that made up the dataset. The material from the prospective study consisted of cDNA or gDNA derived from T cells, B-cell-depleted T cells, or PBMCs. Nearly every sample came with metadata listing a de-identified subject ID, COVID-19 status, age in years and sex. Samples were obtained from the ongoing ImmuneRACE study (first 160 participants) and from 950 to 1,500 subjects provided by 6 global collaborators. A freely available public database, intended as a resource for researchers studying the immune response to SARS-CoV-2, is where the repertoires were released. Where available, HLA class I and class II types were taken from metadata supplied by the sample provider and were not determined by assay-based typing.

Summary of the overall study and its limitations: The amount of clinical and demographic metadata varied by source and participant and was provided uncurated.

Whole blood was collected in K2EDTA tubes by collaborating institutions according to the institutions' own protocols. For TCRbeta analysis, collaborators shipped samples as frozen whole blood, isolated PBMCs, or DNA extracted from either of those sample types. TCRbeta CDR3 regions were amplified from genomic DNA using the immunoSEQ Assay, a bias-controlled multiplex PCR. The source study handled its data this way. Nucleated cell counts per sample were estimated from amplification of reference gene primers within the assay. Sequence reads were collapsed and filtered to measure the absolute abundance of every unique TCRbeta CDR3 rearrangement. Productive Simpson clonality was computed per sample as the square root of Simpson's diversity index over productive rearrangements. TCRdb took over this immuneACCESS table, retaining in-frame rearrangements with V and J assigned. Such tables are incomplete; in checked studies, under half of the missing clones stem from an unresolved V gene, and the remainder is unexplained. The DNA was the basis for D and trimming; V, J and clone size are from that table. This sample lists about 73,000 clones; 80% to 90% were detected once. Of the sample, about 9.1% is held by the ten largest clones.

The TCR was taken from an elderly man with acute or convalescent COVID-19. This receptor chain uses TRBV15 and TRBJ1-3, with 8 central nucleotides matching TRBD1. Sequenced sample: peripheral blood. CDR3 protein: CATSRDLGRQGSGNTIYF. The DNA sequence is as follows: TGTGCCACCAGCAGAGATTTAGGGAGACAGGGGTCCGGAAACACCATATATTTT.